This TCR beta chain was captured by sequencing in a study of T cells in Graves' hyperthyroidism and ophthalmopathy. Overall study context: Peripheral blood was taken when the disease was first diagnosed, before any treatment began.

TCR beta CDR3 regions were amplified from RNA. Carried out on the TCR CDR3, a first-round RT-PCR used the HTBI primer set. Via MiXCR, TCRdb re-called the multiplex PCR reads, giving one row per CDR3 protein. The sample has approximately 590,000 distinct CDR3 sequences, 15% to 19% seen once. In its sample, this clonotype was seen many times. This TCR came from a young woman with Graves' hyperthyroidism. Specimen: blood.

The CDR3 nucleotides are TGTGCCAGCAGCTCCTTAGCGGTTGGGTCCTACAATGAGCAGTTCTTC. Translation: CASSSLAVGSYNEQFF. The V and J genes are TRBV7-2 and TRBJ2-1; the D gene is possibly TRBD2 (6 bases). This CDR3 is built from 16 residues. V was cut by 4 bases and J by 1 base, with 14 bases left in between. Germline V lookup: CDR1 SGHTA, CDR2 FQGNSA.